The 21 T cell receptor beta chains presented below share a single source sample, sequenced in a study of blood T cell repertoires in COVID-19. Sequencing was performed with immunoSEQ multiplex PCR; in TCRdb, only in-frame clones are kept and a portion is missing. The table records over 150,000 clones, about 80% of them present only once. The sample consisted of peripheral blood. The receptor set was obtained from a human donor with acute or convalescent COVID-19. The donor label of this sample is uncertain.

This clone was seen a single time. The rearrangement uses TRBV5-1 and TRBJ2-3; a weak D match, TRBD1 (5 bases). Deletions cut 0 bases from V and 0 bases from J, with 11 bases between. This CDR3 spans 16 amino acids. Germline assignment: CDR1 SGHRS and CDR2 YFSETQ. The DNA of the CDR3 is TGCGCCAGCAGCTTGGTCGCAGGGTCTAGCACAGATACGCAGTATTTT. Its translation: CASSLVAGSSTDTQYF. Together with reference TRBV5-1 and TRBJ2-3, the CDR3 gives the full variable domain: KAGVTQTPRYLIKTRGQQVTLSCSPISGHRSVSWYQQTPGQGLQFLFEYFSETQRNKGNFPGRFSGRQFSNSRSEMNVSTLELGDSALYLCASSLVAGSSTDTQYFGPGTRLTVL.

Only one count was recorded for this clone. This chain joins TRBV2 and TRBJ2-1; 7 bases are shared with TRBD1. Germline-derived CDR1 and CDR2 are SNHLY and FYNNEI. The CDR3 contains 15 residues. J lost 4 bases, V lost 8 bases, and 11 bases had no gene match. The CDR3 here is CASSRDRASYNEQFF. The CDR3 DNA is TGTGCCAGCTCCCGTGACAGGGCAAGTTACAATGAGCAGTTCTTC.

The chain joins TRBV19 to TRBJ1-1; a possible D gene is TRBD1 (6 bases). Germline lookup yields CDR1 LNHDA and CDR2 SQIVND (reference sequence). Trimming removed 6 bases from V and 6 bases from J, with 14 bases in between. The CDR3 sequence is 13 residues long. Here the CDR3 DNA reads TGTGCCAGTAGCTCTCGCAGGGGTCCTGAAGCTTTCTTT. Translating gives CASSSRRGPEAFF.

The chain carries TRBV27 and TRBJ2-2; 10 bases agree with TRBD1. V shed 6 bases and J 3 bases; nucleotides not matched to a gene: 7. In germline, CDR1 is MNHEY, CDR2 SMNVEV (reference sequence). The CDR3 is made up of 16 amino acids. CDR3 nucleotide sequence: TGTGCCAGCAGACTACCCGGGACAGGGGACACCGGGGAGCTGTTTTTT. This gives the protein CASRLPGTGDTGELFF.

The chain recombines TRBV7-8 with TRBJ1-6; possibly TRBD1 for D (6 bases). Germline V CDR1 and CDR2: SGHVS, FQNEAQ. The CDR3 contains 15 residues. Trimming shortened V by 5 bases and J by 7 bases, and 15 bases separated the two germline ends. CDR3 DNA sequence: TGTGCCAGCAGCCCGACTTGGACAGAGAATTCACCCCTCCACTTT. It is translated as CASSPTWTENSPLHF. The whole variable domain, remainder taken from reference TRBV7-8 and TRBJ1-6, is GAGVSQSPRYKVAKRGQDVALRCDPISGHVSLFWYQQALGQGPEFLTYFQNEAQLDKSGLPSDRFFAERPEGSVSTLKIQRTQQEDSAVYLCASSPTWTENSPLHFGNGTRLTVT.

The V call is TRBV12-3 or TRBV12-4, the J call TRBJ1-2; 7 nucleotides align to TRBD1. CDR3 size: 13 residues. J was trimmed by 7 bases and V by 1 base; bases with no gene match: 3. Written as DNA, the CDR3 is TGTGCCAGCAGTTTAGAGGGGGCAGGTGGCTACACCTTC. Protein sequence: CASSLEGAGGYTF.

In the case of this clone: One end of the junction is discordant with germline, which a read error may explain. V usage is TRBV28 and J usage is TRBJ2-7, with 16 bases lining up with TRBD2. The CDR3 is 14 amino acids. Germline-derived CDR1 and CDR2 are MDHEN and SYDVKM. The CDR3 DNA sequence: TGTGCCAGCAGACCAGGGACTAGCGGGAGGGCGTTGGACTTC. Translating it yields CASRPGTSGRALDF.

The V and J genes are TRBV25-1 and TRBJ2-2; D is unclear. This CDR3 comprises 14 residues. V was trimmed by 4 bases and J by 1 base, leaving 7 bases between them. Germline loops: CDR1 MGHDK, CDR2 SYGVNS. The CDR3 reads CASSARQNTGELFF. DNA for the CDR3: TGTGCCAGCAGTGCGAGACAGAACACCGGGGAGCTGTTTTTT.

The rearrangement links TRBV9 to TRBJ1-2; D perhaps matches TRBD1 (5 bases). Per the germline V gene, CDR1 is SGDLS and CDR2 is YYNGEE. Deletions cut 3 bases from V and 1 base from J, with 16 bases between. This CDR3 is built from 16 residues. The CDR3 DNA reads TGTGCCAGCAGCGGGACCAGGGCAGCCATTAACTATGGCTACACCTTC. It specifies CASSGTRAAINYGYTF. The complete variable domain, with remaining parts taken from reference TRBV9 and TRBJ1-2, reads DSGVTQTPKHLITATGQRVTLRCSPRSGDLSVYWYQQSLDQGLQFLIQYYNGEERAKGNILERFSAQQFPDLHSELNLSSLELGDSALYFCASSGTRAAINYGYTFGSGTRLTVV.

The chain links TRBV6-4 to TRBJ2-7, with a weak D call TRBD1 (6 bases). The V end lost 7 bases, the J end lost 0 bases, and 13 bases lay between the germline ends. Germline values: CDR1 MRHNA, CDR2 SNTAGT. The CDR3 sequence is 14 residues long. The CDR3 DNA sequence: TGTGCCAGCACGGGACAAGAGAGCTCCTACGAGCAGTACTTC. Amino acids: CASTGQESSYEQYF.

The chain employs TRBV30 and TRBJ1-5; 11 bases line up with TRBD1. Germline-derived CDR1 and CDR2 are GTSNPN and SVGIG (reference sequence). Trimming at V came to 1 base and at J to 4 bases, leaving 3 bases not matched to a gene. There are 15 residues in the CDR3. CDR3 nucleotide sequence: TGTGCCTGGAGTGGGACAGGGGGCGGGAATCAGCCCCAGCATTTT. This translates into CAWSGTGGGNQPQHF.

This clone was detected only once. Here the CDR3 reads CASSFSGFFGEKLFF. In DNA, the CDR3 is TGCGCCAGCAGCTTTTCAGGGTTTTTTGGTGAAAAACTGTTTTTT. The chain has TRBV5-1 and TRBJ1-4; tentatively, D is TRBD1 (5 bases). The CDR3 spans 15 residues. Looked up from germline, CDR1 is SGHRS and CDR2 is YFSETQ. Trimming stripped 2 bases from V and 7 bases from J, with 15 bases between. Based on the CDR3 plus reference TRBV5-1 and TRBJ1-4, the full variable domain is KAGVTQTPRYLIKTRGQQVTLSCSPISGHRSVSWYQQTPGQGLQFLFEYFSETQRNKGNFPGRFSGRQFSNSRSEMNVSTLELGDSALYLCASSFSGFFGEKLFFGSGTQLSVL.

The sample holds one count of this clone. The chain links TRBV30 to TRBJ1-1, with 12 bases fitting TRBD1. The CDR3 runs to 14 residues. Looked up from germline, CDR1 is GTSNPN and CDR2 is SVGIG (reference sequence). The J segment lost 6 bases and the V segment lost 3 bases, leaving 5 bases of the junction unmatched. CDR3 DNA: TGTGCCTGGAGACCGGGACAGGGGGCCCCTGAAGCTTTCTTT. Protein product: CAWRPGQGAPEAFF.

The chain recombines TRBV7-8 with TRBJ2-1; weak D call: TRBD1 (6 bases). This CDR3 region has 12 residues. Trimming stripped 5 bases from V and 9 bases from J, with 11 bases between. Germline values: CDR1 SGHVS, CDR2 FQNEAQ. The CDR3, as DNA: TGTGCCAGCAGCCCAGGGGTCGGTGAGCAGTTCTTC. Translating it yields CASSPGVGEQFF.

The chain couples TRBV11-3 to TRBJ2-2; TRBD2 might be the D (7 bases). The CDR3 sequence is 17 residues long. V lost 4 bases to trimming and J lost 0 bases, with 15 bases between them. Germline CDR1 is SGHNT and CDR2 is YENEEA. The CDR3 protein is CASSSGGRVANTGELFF. The CDR3 bases are TGTGCCAGCAGCTCCGGGGGGCGAGTCGCGAACACCGGGGAGCTGTTTTTT. Filled out from reference TRBV11-3 and TRBJ2-2, the complete variable domain reads EAGVVQSPRYKIIEKKQPVAFWCNPISGHNTLYWYLQNLGQGPELLIRYENEEAVDDSQLPKDRFSAERLKGVDSTLKIQPAELGDSAVYLCASSSGGRVANTGELFFGEGSRLTVL.

The J gene is TRBJ2-5, the V gene TRBV6-5; TRBD2 aligns across 11 bases. From germline, CDR1 is MNHEY and CDR2 SVGAGI. The J segment lost 4 bases and the V segment lost 5 bases, leaving 6 bases of the junction unmatched. The CDR3 loop spans 15 amino acids. The CDR3, as DNA: TGTGCCAGCAGTACTTTAGCGGGAGGGCCAGAGACCCAGTACTTC. It is translated as CASSTLAGGPETQYF.

The CDR3 DNA reads TGTGCCAGCAGCTCGACAGGGTTAGGGAACACTGAAGCTTTCTTT. It encodes CASSSTGLGNTEAFF. The V and J genes are TRBV7-6 and TRBJ1-1; 7 bases agree with TRBD1. Germline V gives CDR1 SGHVS, CDR2 FNYEAQ. The CDR3 is 15 residues long. The junction had 6 bases not matched to a gene; V was cut back by 4 bases and J by 1 base.

The DNA of the CDR3 is TGTGCCAGCAGCTTACGAGGTCAGGGCGCCGGGGAGCTGTTTTTT. Translating it yields CASSLRGQGAGELFF. V and J are TRBV7-3 and TRBJ2-2, with a possible D match to TRBD1 (5 bases). From germline, CDR1 is SGHTA and CDR2 FQGTGA. The V gene lost 2 bases and the J gene lost 6 bases, with 13 bases spanning the gap. The CDR3 length is 15 residues.

The V and J genes are TRBV9 and TRBJ1-2; D may be TRBD1 (5 bases). V was cut by 1 base and J by 4 bases, with 17 bases left in between. From germline, CDR1 is SGDLS and CDR2 YYNGEE. The CDR3 is 16 residues long. The CDR3 loop reads CASSVSYGGGGYGYTF. DNA for the CDR3: TGTGCCAGCAGCGTATCATACGGGGGTGGAGGCTATGGCTACACCTTC.

This rearrangement joins TRBV14 to TRBJ2-5; TRBD2 is a possible D gene (6 bases). The CDR3 consists of 14 residues. Germline loops: CDR1 SGHDN, CDR2 FVKESK. Trimming left V 0 bases short and J 5 bases short, with 10 bases between. The CDR3 sequence: CASSQDLARETQYF. CDR3 nucleotides: TGTGCCAGCAGCCAAGATCTAGCGAGGGAGACCCAGTACTTC.

This sequence joins TRBV11-1 and TRBJ2-1; D perhaps matches TRBD1 (6 bases). Germline CDR1 and CDR2: SGHAT and FQDESV (reference sequence). V lost 5 bases, J lost 5 bases, and 16 bases lay in between. The CDR3 contains 15 residues. The CDR3 spells CASSPRGTPNNEQFF. The DNA of the CDR3 is TGTGCCAGCAGCCCAAGGGGGACGCCTAACAATGAGCAGTTCTTC. The entire variable domain, with the rest obtained from reference TRBV11-1 and TRBJ2-1, is as follows: EAEVAQSPRYKITEKSQAVAFWCDPISGHATLYWYRQILGQGPELLVQFQDESVVDDSQLPKDRFSAERLKGVDSTLKIQPAELGDSAMYLCASSPRGTPNNEQFFGPGTRLTVL.